This TCR beta chain is from a study of type 1 regulatory T cells. TCRdb re-analysed the reads in MiXCR, keeping a single row per CDR3 protein. The table records about 15,000 distinct CDR3 sequences, around 13% of them present only once. V dropped 5 bases and J dropped 2 bases, with 10 bases sitting between them. This CDR3 is 13 amino acids long. This clonotype was recorded at least ten times. Its antigen is undetermined. V and J are TRBV12-3 or TRBV12-4 and TRBJ2-7; TRBD2 might be the D (6 bases). The sequenced sample consisted of cultured T cells, either the whole culture or a sorted T cell fraction (not recorded which). The TCR originated in a human donor in good health. CDR3 in amino acids: CASSISGTYEQYF. In DNA form, the CDR3 reads TGTGCCAGCAGTATTAGCGGTACCTACGAGCAGTACTTC.